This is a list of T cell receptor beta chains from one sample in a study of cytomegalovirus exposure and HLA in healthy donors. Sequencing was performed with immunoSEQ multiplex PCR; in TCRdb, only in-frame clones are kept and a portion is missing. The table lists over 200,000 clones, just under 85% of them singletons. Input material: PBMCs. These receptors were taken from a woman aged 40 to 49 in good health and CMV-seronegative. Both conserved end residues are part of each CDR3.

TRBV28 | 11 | CASARGETQYF
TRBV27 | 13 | CASSLGAYTEAFF
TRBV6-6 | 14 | CASSSQQGYYGYTF
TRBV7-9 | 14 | CASSLVTSSNTQYF
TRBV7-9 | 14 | CASSIPGLGETQYF
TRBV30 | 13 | CAWSGDVDSPLHF
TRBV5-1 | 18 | CASSVGLAGALRYNEQFF
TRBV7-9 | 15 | CASSALVGTGDGYTF
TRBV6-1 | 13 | CASSPGTAYEQYF
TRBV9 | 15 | CASSAEGSANTEAFF
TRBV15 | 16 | CATSTAGTATWYTQYF
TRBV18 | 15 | CASSPLDSSYNEQFF
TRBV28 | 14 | CASSLRTYNSPLHF
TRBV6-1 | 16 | CASSDRRQADGNTIYF
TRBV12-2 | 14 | CASRLGLAKNIQYF
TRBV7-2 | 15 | CASSLRSGDTDTQYF
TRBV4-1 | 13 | CASSQGLSDGYTF
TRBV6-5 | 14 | CASSYNGGKETQYF
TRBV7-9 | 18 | CASSSFTGTAPLQETQYF
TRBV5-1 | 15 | CASSPDRGLTDTQYF
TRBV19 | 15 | CASSTTPKPSYGYTF
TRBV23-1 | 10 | CASSGTEAFF
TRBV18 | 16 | CASSSQTAPGGNTIYF
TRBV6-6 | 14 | CASCGGFSCNEQFF
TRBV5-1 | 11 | CASSFGGEAFF
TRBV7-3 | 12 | CASSLGAGELFF
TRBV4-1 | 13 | CASSPRGDGELFF
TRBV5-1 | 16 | CASSLGQGLYNEKLFF
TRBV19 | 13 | CASSMGGGTEAFF
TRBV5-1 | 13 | CASSSTGVDTQYF
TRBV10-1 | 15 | CASSSGGTGADTQYF
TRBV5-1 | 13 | CASTGAVGTEAFF
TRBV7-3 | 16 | CASSLTSGGNLGEQYF
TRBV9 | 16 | CASSARGSGGIYEQYF
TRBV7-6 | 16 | CASSPYGHSGANVLTF
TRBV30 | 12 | CAKTSGADTQYF
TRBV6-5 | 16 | CASSYSIGERLETQYF
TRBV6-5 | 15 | CASSYVPGANYGYTF
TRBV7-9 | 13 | CASSFSANTEAFF
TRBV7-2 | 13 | CATSWGPGNTIYF
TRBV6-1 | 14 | CASSDGGGDTEAFF
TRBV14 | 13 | CASKPGSQYEQYF
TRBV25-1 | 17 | CASTLGGGGISGNTIYF
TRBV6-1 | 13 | CASSNDRGTEAFF
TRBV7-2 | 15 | CASSPKRGVQETQYF
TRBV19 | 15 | CASSILTDWGQPQHF